This T cell receptor (beta chain) comes out of a study of blood T cell repertoires in COVID-19. CDR1 and CDR2 from the germline V gene are SGHRS and YFSETQ. Trimming removed 1 base from V and 4 bases from J; junction bases left unmatched: 7. CDR3 length: 16 amino acids. The method was immunoSEQ multiplex PCR; TCRdb's version includes in-frame clones alone and lacks a portion of them. The data show 300,000 to 400,000 clones, around nine tenths seen once. The receptor's source is a woman in her twenties or thirties with acute COVID-19. The chain couples TRBV5-1 to TRBJ2-3; TRBD2 agrees at 9 bases. Sequenced material: PBMCs or T cells enriched from blood (not recorded which). CDR3 loop: CASSLSLRGGSDTQYF. DNA of the CDR3: TGCGCCAGCAGCTTGTCGTTGCGGGGGGGCTCAGATACGCAGTATTTT. The full variable domain, its missing parts supplied by reference TRBV5-1 and TRBJ2-3, is KAGVTQTPRYLIKTRGQQVTLSCSPISGHRSVSWYQQTPGQGLQFLFEYFSETQRNKGNFPGRFSGRQFSNSRSEMNVSTLELGDSALYLCASSLSLRGGSDTQYFGPGTRLTVL.